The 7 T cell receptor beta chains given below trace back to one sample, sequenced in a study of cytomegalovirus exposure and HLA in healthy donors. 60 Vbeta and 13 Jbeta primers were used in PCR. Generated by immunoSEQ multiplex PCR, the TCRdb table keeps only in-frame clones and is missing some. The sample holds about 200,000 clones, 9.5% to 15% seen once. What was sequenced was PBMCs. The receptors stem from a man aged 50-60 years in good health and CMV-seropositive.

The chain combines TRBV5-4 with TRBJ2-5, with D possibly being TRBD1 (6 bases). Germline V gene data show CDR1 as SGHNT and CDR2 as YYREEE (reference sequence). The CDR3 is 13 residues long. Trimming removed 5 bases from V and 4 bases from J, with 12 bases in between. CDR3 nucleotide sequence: TGTGCCAGCAGGCCGGACAGAGGAGAGACCCAGTACTTC. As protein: CASRPDRGETQYF.

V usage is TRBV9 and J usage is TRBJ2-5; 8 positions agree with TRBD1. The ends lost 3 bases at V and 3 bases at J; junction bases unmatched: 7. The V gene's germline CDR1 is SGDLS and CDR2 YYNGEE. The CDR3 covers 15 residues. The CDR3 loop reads CASSAGTGLKETQYF. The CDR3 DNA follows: TGTGCCAGCAGCGCCGGGACAGGACTGAAAGAGACCCAGTACTTC.

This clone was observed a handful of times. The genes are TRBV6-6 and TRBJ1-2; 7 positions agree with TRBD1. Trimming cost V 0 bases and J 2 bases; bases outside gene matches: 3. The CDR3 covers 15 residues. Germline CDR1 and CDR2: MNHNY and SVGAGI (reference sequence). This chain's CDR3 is CASSYSSGQNYGYTF. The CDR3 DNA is TGTGCCAGCAGTTACTCGTCGGGACAGAACTATGGCTACACCTTC.

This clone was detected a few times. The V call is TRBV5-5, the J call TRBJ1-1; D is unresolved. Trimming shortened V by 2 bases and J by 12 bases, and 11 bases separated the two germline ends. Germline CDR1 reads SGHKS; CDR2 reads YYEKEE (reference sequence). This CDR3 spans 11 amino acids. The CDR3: CASSFLTEPFF. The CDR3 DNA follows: TGTGCCAGCAGCTTCTTAACCGAGCCTTTCTTT.

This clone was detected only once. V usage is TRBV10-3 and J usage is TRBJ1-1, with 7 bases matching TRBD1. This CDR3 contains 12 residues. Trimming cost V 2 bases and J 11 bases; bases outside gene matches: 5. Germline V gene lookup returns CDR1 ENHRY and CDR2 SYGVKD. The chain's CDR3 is CAISEIDREAFF. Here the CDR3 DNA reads TGTGCCATCAGTGAGATCGACAGGGAGGCTTTCTTT.

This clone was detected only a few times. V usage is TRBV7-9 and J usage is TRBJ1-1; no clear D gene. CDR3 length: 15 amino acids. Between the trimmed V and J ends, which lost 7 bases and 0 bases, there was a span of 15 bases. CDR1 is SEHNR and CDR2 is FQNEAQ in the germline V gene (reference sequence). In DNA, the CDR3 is TGTGCCAGCACCGATCCACGGGGTGTGAACACTGAAGCTTTCTTT. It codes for CASTDPRGVNTEAFF.

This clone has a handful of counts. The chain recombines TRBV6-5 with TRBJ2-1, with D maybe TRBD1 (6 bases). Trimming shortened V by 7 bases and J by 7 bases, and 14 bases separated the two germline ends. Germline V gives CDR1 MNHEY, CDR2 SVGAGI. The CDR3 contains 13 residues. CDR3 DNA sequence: TGTGCCAGCACCACACGCCAGGGGAATGAGCAGTTCTTC. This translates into CASTTRQGNEQFF.